These 17 T cell receptor beta chains came from one sample sequenced in a study of PD-L1 blockade in urothelial cancer. Assay used: immunoSEQ multiplex PCR; TCRdb lists only in-frame clones, some missing. This sample has 44,000 or so clones, with roughly 82% found just once. The source material was PBMCs, sampled around atezolizumab (anti-PD-L1) treatment. The source of these receptors is a man aged 65 to 85 with urothelial cancer.

This clone appeared a single time. CDR3 in DNA: TGTGCCAGTAGTGGCACAGGGCCCCAAGGCTATGGCTACACCTTC. Translating it yields CASSGTGPQGYGYTF. The V gene is TRBV19, the J gene TRBJ1-2, with a tentative D call TRBD1 (6 bases). Looked up from germline, CDR1 is LNHDA and CDR2 is SQIVND (reference sequence). V was pared by 5 bases and J by 4 bases, with 17 bases between. This CDR3 is 15 amino acids long.

The CDR3 DNA reads as TGCGCCAGCAGCCAGGCGACTAGCGGGGGGTATGAGCAGTTCTTC. It is translated as CASSQATSGGYEQFF. V gene TRBV4-3 combines with J gene TRBJ2-1, with TRBD2 identical over 13 bases. The CDR3 extends over 15 amino acids. The germline gives CDR1 LGHNA, CDR2 YSLEER. Trimming at V came to 3 bases and at J to 8 bases, leaving 4 bases not matched to a gene.

The V call is TRBV28, the J call TRBJ1-4; D is ambiguous. This CDR3 has 14 residues. V was clipped by 6 bases and J by 11 bases, with 19 bases between them. Germline V CDR1 and CDR2: MDHEN, SYDVKM. Here the CDR3 reads CASREAGSKGKLFF. The CDR3 DNA reads as TGTGCCAGCAGGGAAGCGGGGTCGAAAGGGAAACTGTTTTTT.

This chain connects TRBV20-1 to TRBJ2-3, with 7 bases identical to TRBD1. This CDR3 has 11 amino acids. The trim removed 6 bases at V and 10 bases at J, leaving 7 bases unmatched. CDR1 DFQATT and CDR2 SNEGSKA come from the germline V gene (reference sequence). CDR3 residues: CSALTGSAQYF. The CDR3, as DNA: TGCAGTGCATTGACAGGGAGCGCGCAGTATTTT.

In its sample, this clone was seen a few times. This chain joins TRBV29-1 and TRBJ2-1; 9 bases line up with TRBD2. V gave up 6 bases and J gave up 6 bases; unmatched junction bases: 9. CDR3 size: 14 residues. Germline loops: CDR1 SQVTM, CDR2 ANQGSEA. As DNA, the CDR3 is TGCAGCGTGGGGGTAGCGGGAGTTGGCAATGAGCAGTTCTTC. It yields the protein CSVGVAGVGNEQFF.

The V gene is TRBV9, the J gene TRBJ1-3, with D hard to call. V lost 2 bases and J 4 bases, leaving 13 bases between the germline ends. CDR3 length equals 15 residues. From germline, CDR1 is SGDLS and CDR2 YYNGEE. The CDR3 DNA reads as TGTGCCAGCAGCGTTAATACGGTTCCAGGAAACACCATATATTTT. It translates to CASSVNTVPGNTIYF. Drawing the rest from reference TRBV9 and TRBJ1-3, the complete variable domain is DSGVTQTPKHLITATGQRVTLRCSPRSGDLSVYWYQQSLDQGLQFLIQYYNGEERAKGNILERFSAQQFPDLHSELNLSSLELGDSALYFCASSVNTVPGNTIYFGEGSWLTVV.

The CDR3 here is CASKGQANQPQHF. CDR3 DNA: TGTGCCAGTAAAGGACAGGCCAATCAGCCCCAGCATTTT. V and J are TRBV19 and TRBJ1-5; 7 nucleotides agree with TRBD1. V shed 7 bases, J shed 3 bases, and the junction held 3 bases outside the gene matches. The CDR3 loop spans 13 amino acids. Germline loops: CDR1 LNHDA, CDR2 SQIVND (reference sequence). Filled out from reference TRBV19 and TRBJ1-5, the complete variable domain reads DGGITQSPKYLFRKEGQNVTLSCEQNLNHDAMYWYRQDPGQGLRLIYYSQIVNDFQKGDIAEGYSVSREKKESFPLTVTSAQKNPTAFYLCASKGQANQPQHFGDGTRLSIL.

V gene TRBV5-1 combines with J gene TRBJ1-5; TRBD1 matches at 10 bases. The CDR3 has 14 residues. The junction had 3 bases not matched to a gene; V was cut back by 3 bases and J by 6 bases. CDR1 is SGHRS, CDR2 YFSETQ, per germline. CDR3 region: CASSYGQGGQPQHF. Here the CDR3 DNA reads TGCGCCAGCAGCTATGGACAGGGGGGTCAGCCCCAGCATTTT.

The chain is built from TRBV29-1 and TRBJ2-3; 10 positions match TRBD1. This CDR3 is built from 14 residues. Germline V gene data show CDR1 as SQVTM and CDR2 as ANQGSEA. DNA of the CDR3: TGCACCGGACAGGGGGGAGCTAGCACAGATACGCAGTATTTT. It encodes CTGQGGASTDTQYF.

The chain joins TRBV30 to TRBJ1-5; perhaps TRBD1 as D (5 bases). The V end lost 3 bases, the J end lost 3 bases, and 12 bases lay between the germline ends. Germline values: CDR1 GTSNPN, CDR2 SVGIG (reference sequence). The CDR3 consists of 14 residues. DNA of the CDR3: TGTGCCTGGAGCACAGGTGCCGTCAATCAGCCCCAGCATTTT. As protein: CAWSTGAVNQPQHF.

This clone was counted once. This chain uses TRBV6-4 with TRBJ1-6, with 7 bases matching TRBD1. This CDR3 comprises 13 residues. Germline CDR1 MRHNA, CDR2 SNTAGT. The J segment lost 9 bases and the V segment lost 4 bases, leaving 3 bases of the junction unmatched. CDR3 in DNA: TGTGCCAGCAGTGTCGACAGGGTTTCACCCCTCCACTTT. Protein sequence: CASSVDRVSPLHF.

The V gene is TRBV6-1, the J gene TRBJ2-5; D is unclear. The CDR3 spans 14 residues. V was clipped by 4 bases and J by 2 bases, with 11 bases between them. Germline V gives CDR1 MNHNS, CDR2 SASEGT. CDR3 nucleotide sequence: TGTGCCAGCAGTGTGCAGGCAAGACAAGAGACCCAGTACTTC. Its translation: CASSVQARQETQYF.

In its sample, this clone was seen a few times. This chain connects TRBV7-8 to TRBJ2-1, with a possible D match to TRBD2 (6 bases). The CDR3 covers 15 residues. V was cut by 3 bases and J by 6 bases, with 15 bases left in between. The germline V gene encodes CDR1 SGHVS and CDR2 FQNEAQ. The CDR3 DNA follows: TGTGCCAGCAGCTTGACGGAGGGCCGGGGCAATGAGCAGTTCTTC. Protein product: CASSLTEGRGNEQFF.

This sequence joins TRBV6-5 and TRBJ2-1; TRBD2 agrees at 10 bases. CDR3 length: 16 amino acids. Germline V gene sequence: CDR1 MNHEY, CDR2 SVGAGI. The V and J ends lost 0 bases and 10 bases, in that order; junction bases with no gene match: 9. CDR3 bases: TGTGCCAGCAGTTACTCTCTAGCGGGGGAATACTCGGAGCAGTTCTTC. Amino acid sequence: CASSYSLAGEYSEQFF.

Comments on this clone: Other DNA sequences within the sample encode an identical CDR3. The chain has TRBV28 and TRBJ1-5; the D gene is possibly TRBD1 (5 bases). V shed 6 bases and J shed 4 bases, with 10 bases lying between them. Per germline, CDR1 MDHEN and CDR2 SYDVKM. The CDR3 length is 13 residues. The CDR3 loop reads CASSPDRNQPQHF. The CDR3 DNA reads as TGTGCCAGCAGCCCAGACAGAAATCAGCCCCAGCATTTT.

The chain links TRBV11-2 to TRBJ1-1; D remains unclear. Trimming stripped 2 bases from V and 1 base from J, with 11 bases between. Looked up from germline, CDR1 is SGHAT and CDR2 is FQNNGV. CDR3 length equals 15 residues. As DNA, the CDR3 is TGTGCCAGCAGCTTATTGGGTCGGGGGAACACTGAAGCTTTCTTT. This encodes CASSLLGRGNTEAFF.

The V gene is TRBV5-1, the J gene TRBJ2-7; 12 bases are shared with TRBD1. CDR3 length equals 14 residues. Losses at the gene ends were 3 bases for V and 4 bases for J; bases not matched to a gene: 2. From germline, CDR1 is SGHRS and CDR2 YFSETQ. The CDR3: CASSWGQGAYEQYF. CDR3 DNA sequence: TGCGCCAGCAGCTGGGGACAGGGGGCTTACGAGCAGTACTTC.